The next 4 T cell receptor beta chains were all read from a single sample in a study of blood T cell repertoires in COVID-19. Produced via immunoSEQ multiplex PCR; TCRdb's table is partial and in-frame only. The sample contains about 95,000 clones, roughly nine tenths of which appear only once. Material: peripheral blood. All receptors come from a man aged 50 to 60 with COVID-19, enrolled during active disease.

The chain carries TRBV2 and TRBJ2-2; a possible D gene is TRBD2 (5 bases). The V end lost 5 bases, the J end lost 7 bases, and 8 bases lay between the germline ends. Germline V CDR1 and CDR2: SNHLY, FYNNEI. The CDR3 extends over 12 amino acids. The chain's CDR3 is CASSPSFGELFF. The CDR3 coding sequence is TGTGCCAGCAGTCCTAGCTTCGGGGAGCTGTTTTTT.

The chain uses TRBV3-1 (or the pseudogene TRBV3-2) and TRBJ2-7; perhaps TRBD1 as D (6 bases). CDR3 length equals 15 residues. Trimming removed 4 bases from V and 1 base from J, with 14 bases in between. The germline V gene has CDR1 LGHDT and CDR2 YNNKEL (reference sequence). The CDR3 loop is CASSPGTQSSYEQYF. CDR3 DNA sequence: TGTGCCAGCAGCCCCGGGACACAAAGTTCCTACGAGCAGTACTTC.

The J gene is TRBJ1-5, the V gene TRBV28, with D possibly TRBD1 on 6 matching bases. V was trimmed by 6 bases and J by 4 bases, leaving 10 bases between them. Germline loops: CDR1 MDHEN, CDR2 SYDVKM. The CDR3 consists of 13 residues. The CDR3 reads CASRDRSNQPQHF. The CDR3 nucleotides read TGTGCCAGCAGGGACAGATCAAATCAGCCCCAGCATTTT.

This chain uses TRBV6-5 with TRBJ2-6; D is undetermined. CDR3 length equals 15 residues. V lost 5 bases and J lost 2, with 10 bases in between. CDR1 is MNHEY, CDR2 SVGAGI, per germline. This CDR3 is CASSPSGPGANVLTF. The CDR3 nucleotides are TGTGCCAGCAGTCCCTCGGGTCCTGGGGCCAACGTCCTGACTTTC.